Each of the 8 T cell receptor beta chains below was sequenced from the same sample in a study of T cell clonality in common variable immunodeficiency. Assay used: immunoSEQ multiplex PCR; TCRdb lists only in-frame clones, some missing. Singletons are absent from the sample, which has tens of thousands of clones. The source material was peripheral blood mononuclear cells. The receptors derive from a person between 18 and 75 years old in good health.

This clone came up many times. The read falls 3 residues short of the CDR3 end, and the missing part is taken from the germline J gene. The rearrangement links TRBV6-1 to TRBJ1-1, with TRBD1 as a possible D gene (6 bases). The CDR3 contains 17 residues. The ends were cut back, 2 bases at V and 5 bases at J, with 21 bases in the middle. Germline assignment: CDR1 MNHNS and CDR2 SASEGT. The CDR3 sequence: CASSEKARGRVRTEAFF. CDR3 DNA, as far as it was read: TGTGCCAGCAGTGAAAAGGCGCGGGGGCGCGTCAGAACTGAA.

Ten or more counts support this clone. The CDR3 goes on 3 residues after the read ends, and that part is filled in from the germline J gene. The chain uses TRBV7-9 and TRBJ1-4, with D unresolved. The V end was cut by 0 bases, the J end by 5 bases, with 4 bases between. CDR3 length: 13 amino acids. Per the germline V gene, CDR1 is SEHNR and CDR2 is FQNEAQ (reference sequence). CDR3 DNA, as far as it was read: TGTGCCAGCAGCTTAGCCTCGAATGAAAAA. Protein product: CASSLASNEK. The whole CDR3 sequence reads CASSLASNEKLFF.

This clone showed up many times. The read ends 3 residues shy of where the CDR3 ends; the end is completed using the germline J gene. The chain uses TRBV16 and TRBJ2-4, with 8 bases that match TRBD1. The length of the CDR3 is 20 residues. Germline V gene data show CDR1 as KGHSY and CDR2 as FQNENV. J lost 1 base, V lost 1 base, and 15 bases had no gene match. The sequenced CDR3 bases are TGTGCCAGCAGCCAATGGGCAGGGGGCTCCCGGGTCGAGGCCAAAAACATT. Protein sequence: CASSQWAGGSRVEAKNI. The whole CDR3 reads CASSQWAGGSRVEAKNIQYF.

Comments on this clone: Read coverage stops 3 residues before the CDR3 terminus; the germline J gene supplies the remainder. The genes are TRBV30 and TRBJ2-2; D possibly corresponds to TRBD1 (5 bases). The germline CDR1 and CDR2 sequences are GTSNPN and SVGIG (reference sequence). CDR3 size: 15 residues. CDR3 loop: CAWSAQTALNEKLFF. The part of the CDR3 DNA that was read is TGTGCCTGGAGTGCCCAGACAGCTCTTAATGAAAAG.

This clone was seen ten or more times. The read comes to an end 3 residues before the CDR3 does, leaving the germline J gene to fill in the end. The V and J genes are TRBV30 and TRBJ2-7, with 9 bases aligning to TRBD2. From germline, CDR1 is GTSNPN and CDR2 SVGIG (reference sequence). The V and J ends lost 5 bases and 2 bases, in that order; junction bases with no gene match: 7. The CDR3 is 14 residues long. The CDR3: CAWAGGGAAYEQYF. CDR3 DNA (partial): TGTGCCTGGGCCGGCGGGGGGGCAGCCTACGAG. Supplemented by reference TRBV30 and TRBJ2-7, the full variable domain reads SQTIHQWPATLVQPVGSPLSLECTVEGTSNPNLYWYRQAAGRGLQLLFYSVGIGQISSEVPQNLSASRPQDRQFILSSKKLLLSDSGFYLCAWAGGGAAYEQYFGPGTRLTVT.

This clone was counted many times. The sequenced fragment ends 3 residues before the CDR3 boundary, so the rest is inferred from the germline J gene. This rearrangement joins TRBV4-1 to TRBJ2-7; no clear D. The CDR3 length is 13 residues. Trimming pared 1 base from V and 6 bases from J, leaving 10 bases between. Germline loops: CDR1 MGHRA, CDR2 YSYEKL. Partial CDR3 DNA: TGCGCCAGCAGCCAAGCCCTCTCTAGCGAG. This translates into CASSQALSSE. Given in full, the CDR3 is CASSQALSSEQYF.

This clone was counted only a few times. The CDR3 end lies 3 residues beyond the end of the read and is filled in from the germline J gene. The rearrangement joins TRBV30 to TRBJ2-4; D might be TRBD2 (5 bases). Per germline, CDR1 GTSNPN and CDR2 SVGIG (reference sequence). The CDR3 contains 15 residues. Partial CDR3 DNA: TGTGCCTGGAGTGGCCCGGGCGGGCCCAACTATGGT. Translated, it gives CAWSGPGGPNYG. From start to end, the CDR3 is CAWSGPGGPNYGQYF.

This clone was seen a few times. The sequenced fragment ends 3 residues before the CDR3 boundary, so the rest is inferred from the germline J gene. This sequence joins TRBV30 and TRBJ2-1, with D tentatively TRBD1 or TRBD2 (6 bases each). Trimming pared 2 bases from V and 7 bases from J, leaving 15 bases between. The CDR3 extends over 14 amino acids. The germline V gene has CDR1 GTSNPN and CDR2 SVGIG (reference sequence). The sequenced part of the CDR3 DNA is TGTGCCTGGAGTTTGGAGGGGGTGTGGAATGAG. Translating gives CAWSLEGVWNE. The full CDR3 is CAWSLEGVWNEQFF. The variable domain in full, with the rest retrieved from reference TRBV30 and TRBJ2-1, is SQTIHQWPATLVQPVGSPLSLECTVEGTSNPNLYWYRQAAGRGLQLLFYSVGIGQISSEVPQNLSASRPQDRQFILSSKKLLLSDSGFYLCAWSLEGVWNEQFFGPGTRLTVL.